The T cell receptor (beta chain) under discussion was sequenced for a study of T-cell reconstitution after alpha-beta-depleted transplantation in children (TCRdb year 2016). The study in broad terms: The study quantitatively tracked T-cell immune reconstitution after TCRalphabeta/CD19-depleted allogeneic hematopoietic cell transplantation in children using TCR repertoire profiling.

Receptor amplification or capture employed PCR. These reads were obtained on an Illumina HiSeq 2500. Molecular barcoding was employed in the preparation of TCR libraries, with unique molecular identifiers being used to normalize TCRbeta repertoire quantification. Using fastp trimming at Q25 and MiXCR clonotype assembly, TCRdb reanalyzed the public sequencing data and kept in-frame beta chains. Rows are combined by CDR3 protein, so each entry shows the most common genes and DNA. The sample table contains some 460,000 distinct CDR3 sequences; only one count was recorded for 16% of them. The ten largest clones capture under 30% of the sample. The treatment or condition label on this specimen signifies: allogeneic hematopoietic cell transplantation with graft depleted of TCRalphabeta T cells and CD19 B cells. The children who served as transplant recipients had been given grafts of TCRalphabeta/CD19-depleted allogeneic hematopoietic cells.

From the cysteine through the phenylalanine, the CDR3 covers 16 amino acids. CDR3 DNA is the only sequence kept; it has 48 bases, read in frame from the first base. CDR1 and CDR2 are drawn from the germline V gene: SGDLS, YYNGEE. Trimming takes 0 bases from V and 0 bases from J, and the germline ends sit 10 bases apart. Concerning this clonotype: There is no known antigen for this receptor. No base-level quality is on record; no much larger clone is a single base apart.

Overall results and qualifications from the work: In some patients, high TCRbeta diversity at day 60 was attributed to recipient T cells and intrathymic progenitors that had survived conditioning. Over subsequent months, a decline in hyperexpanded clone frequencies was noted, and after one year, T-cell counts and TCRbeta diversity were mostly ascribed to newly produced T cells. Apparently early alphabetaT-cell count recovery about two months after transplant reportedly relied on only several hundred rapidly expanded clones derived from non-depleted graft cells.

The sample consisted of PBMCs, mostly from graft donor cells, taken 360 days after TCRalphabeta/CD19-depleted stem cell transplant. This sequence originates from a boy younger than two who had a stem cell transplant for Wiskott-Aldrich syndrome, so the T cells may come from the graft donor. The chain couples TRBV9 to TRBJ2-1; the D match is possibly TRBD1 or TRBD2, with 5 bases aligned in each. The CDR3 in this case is CASSVGWGISYNEQFF. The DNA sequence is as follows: TGTGCCAGCAGCGTAGGTTGGGGGATCTCCTACAATGAGCAGTTCTTC.